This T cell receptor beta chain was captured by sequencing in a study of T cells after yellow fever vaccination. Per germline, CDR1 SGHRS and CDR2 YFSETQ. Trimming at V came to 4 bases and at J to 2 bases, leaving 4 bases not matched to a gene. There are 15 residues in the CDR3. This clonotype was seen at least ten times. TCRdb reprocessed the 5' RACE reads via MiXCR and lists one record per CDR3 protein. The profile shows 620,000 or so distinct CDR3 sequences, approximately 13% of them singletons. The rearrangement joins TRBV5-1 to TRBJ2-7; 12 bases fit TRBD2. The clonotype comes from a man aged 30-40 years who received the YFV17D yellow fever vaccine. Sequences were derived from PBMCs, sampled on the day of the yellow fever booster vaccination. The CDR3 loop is CASSPTSGRTYEQYF. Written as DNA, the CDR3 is TGCGCCAGCAGCCCAACTAGCGGGAGGACCTACGAGCAGTACTTC.